Listed below are T cell receptor beta chains from one sample, sequenced in a study of read filtering for tumor transcriptome and immune sequencing. TCRdb re-called the reads through MiXCR, storing one row per CDR3 protein. The sample holds approximately 58,000 distinct CDR3 sequences; roughly an eighth are singletons and the top ten take roughly 17%. Sample: a population of CD138-negative cells sorted from bone marrow. Receptors were obtained from a donor over 35 with multiple myeloma. The CDR3 runs from the conserved cysteine through the conserved F or W. The D gene is left open where the match is weak. Only part of the rows carry a size: once, few, many, or a class if the clone is expanded.

>TRBJ2-7|TRBV27|-|-
CASSSTGSEQYF
TGTGCCAGCAGTTCTACAGGAAGCGAGCAGTACTTC
>TRBJ1-1|TRBV18|many|-
CASSPGFGVNTEAFF
TGTGCCAGCTCACCGGGATTTGGAGTGAACACTGAAGCTTTCTTT
>TRBJ2-2|TRBV7-9|many|-
CASSSSGDAGELFF
TGTGCCAGCAGCTCTTCAGGGGATGCCGGGGAGCTGTTTTTT
>TRBJ2-1|TRBV14|many|-
CASSLFSGSSYNEQFF
TGTGCCAGCAGCCTCTTTAGCGGAAGCTCCTACAATGAGCAGTTCTTC
>TRBJ2-7|TRBV7-9|many|-
CAVQSSYEQYF
TGTGCCGTACAGAGTTCCTACGAGCAGTACTTC
>TRBJ2-1|TRBV7-3|many|-
CASSYLKGNEQFF
TGTGCCAGCAGCTACCTAAAGGGGAATGAGCAGTTCTTC
>TRBJ1-4|TRBV30|many|-
CAWRKGQVDEKLFF
TGTGCCTGGAGGAAGGGGCAAGTGGATGAAAAACTGTTTTTT
>TRBJ2-4|TRBV7-9|many|-
CASSLGFAKNIQYF
TGTGCCAGCAGCTTAGGTTTCGCCAAAAACATTCAGTACTTC
>TRBJ2-1|TRBV4-1|many|TRBD2
CASSYLGREGMF
TGTGCCAGCAGCTACTTGGGCAGGGAGGGGATGTTC
>TRBJ2-5|TRBV2|many|-
CASSQGGQETQYF
TGTGCCAGCAGCCAGGGAGGCCAAGAGACCCAGTACTTC
>TRBJ1-5|TRBV29-1|many|-
CSVGDNRNQPQHF
TGCAGCGTTGGGGACAACCGCAATCAGCCCCAGCATTTT
>TRBJ2-7|TRBV10-3|many|TRBD2
CAITRSGGEQYF
TGTGCCATCACCAGGTCCGGGGGGGAGCAGTACTTC
>TRBJ2-1|TRBV5-1|many|TRBD1
CASSLGTGPGNEQFF
TGCGCCAGCAGCCTTGGGACAGGGCCTGGAAATGAGCAGTTCTTC
>TRBJ2-3|TRBV5-1|many|-
CASSRDGRTDTQYF
TGCGCCAGCAGCCGAGACGGACGCACAGATACGCAGTATTTT
>TRBJ1-1|TRBV29-1|medium-sized|TRBD1
CSAGGLNTEAFF
TGCAGCGCAGGGGGCTTGAACACTGAAGCTTTCTTT
>TRBJ1-5|TRBV20-1|few|-
CSASTGWRSNQPQHF
TGCAGTGCCTCAACAGGGTGGAGGAGCAATCAGCCCCAGCATTTT
>TRBJ2-3|TRBV19|many|-
CASMADESWDTQYF
TGTGCCAGTATGGCCGACGAGTCCTGGGATACGCAGTATTTT
>TRBJ2-2|TRBV6-5|many|TRBD1
CATRTGGTGELFF
TGTGCCACGAGGACAGGGGGCACCGGGGAGCTGTTTTTT
>TRBJ2-4|TRBV12-3/TRBV12-4|many|TRBD1
CASGTGVENIQYF
TGTGCCAGCGGGACAGGGGTGGAAAACATTCAGTACTTC
>TRBJ2-1|TRBV20-1|many|TRBD2
CSARDRRGGRNEQFF
TGCAGTGCTAGAGACCGGCGGGGGGGCAGGAATGAGCAGTTCTTC
>TRBJ1-3|TRBV12-3/TRBV12-4|-|-
CASSLRTGGNTIYF
TGTGCCAGCAGTTTACGAACAGGTGGAAACACCATATATTTT
>TRBJ2-1|TRBV5-1|many|TRBD2
CASSLVSGGASVGYNEQFF
TGCGCCAGCAGCTTGGTGAGCGGGGGGGCCAGTGTAGGGTACAATGAGCAGTTCTTC